The rows below give T cell receptor beta chains drawn from one sample of a study of T cell repertoires in cytomegalovirus infection. TCRdb passed the reads through MiXCR, listing each CDR3 protein once. This sample has fewer than 300,000 distinct CDR3 sequences; about a quarter occur once, and the top ten carry approximately 14%. Sample: PBMCs. Every receptor here comes from a human donor in good health (CMV status not recorded). Some clones in this sample may be carry-over from other donors' samples. Both conserved end residues are part of each CDR3. The order of the fields is D gene, V gene, clone size, J gene, CDR3 protein, CDR3 DNA. D genes are given only for firm matches. Expanded clones get a size class; other rows say once, few or many, or leave the size out.

>-|TRBV2|few|TRBJ1-1
CASGGMAVTEAFF
TGTGCCAGCGGGGGGATGGCGGTGACTGAAGCTTTCTTT
>-|TRBV29-1|few|TRBJ1-4
CSVEGGGVGEKLFF
TGCAGCGTTGAAGGGGGAGGGGTCGGGGAAAAACTGTTTTTT
>-|TRBV4-3|-|TRBJ2-3
CASSQEMPGADTDTQYF
TGCGCCAGCAGCCAAGAGATGCCAGGGGCGGACACAGATACGCAGTATTTT
>TRBD1|TRBV7-2|many|TRBJ2-7
CASSPQPPGQGSEQYF
TGTGCCAGCAGCCCCCAGCCCCCGGGACAGGGTTCCGAGCAGTACTTC
>TRBD1|TRBV7-3|-|TRBJ2-1
CASSSNRGSYNEQFF
TGTGCCAGCAGCTCCAACAGGGGCTCCTACAATGAGCAGTTCTTC
>-|TRBV6-1|-|TRBJ2-2
CASSEHGVGPGELFF
TGTGCCAGCAGTGAACACGGGGTCGGACCCGGGGAGCTGTTTTTT
>-|TRBV20-1|few|TRBJ1-5
CSASGRGGNQPQHF
TGCAGTGCTTCCGGGAGGGGCGGCAATCAGCCCCAGCATTTT
>TRBD2|TRBV9|few|TRBJ2-1
CASSEGLAGVENEQFF
TGTGCCAGCAGCGAGGGGCTAGCGGGAGTAGAAAATGAGCAGTTCTTC
>TRBD1|TRBV29-1|-|TRBJ2-6
CSVDRGANVLTF
TGCAGCGTGGACAGGGGGGCCAACGTCCTGACTTTC
>TRBD1|TRBV5-1|few|TRBJ2-1
CASSPLGQGTYNEQFF
TGCGCCAGCAGCCCCCTGGGACAGGGAACCTACAATGAGCAGTTCTTC
>TRBD1|TRBV30|-|TRBJ2-1
CAWSTGQGTNEQFF
TGTGCCTGGTCGACGGGACAGGGAACCAATGAGCAGTTCTTC
>TRBD1|TRBV6-5|few|TRBJ2-7
CASKGQGPSRGSYEQYF
TGTGCCAGCAAGGGACAGGGGCCCAGCCGGGGCTCCTACGAGCAGTACTTC
>-|TRBV19|-|TRBJ2-1
CASSIWGRQNEQFF
TGTGCCAGTAGTATATGGGGGAGACAGAATGAGCAGTTCTTC
>-|TRBV10-3|-|TRBJ2-3
CAISDGTRGDTQYF
TGTGCCATCAGTGACGGGACTCGGGGAGATACGCAGTATTTT
>-|TRBV4-1|few|TRBJ1-5
CASRVGQSLSNQPQHF
TGCGCCAGCAGGGTTGGACAGAGCCTTAGCAATCAGCCCCAGCATTTT
>-|TRBV27|many|TRBJ2-2
CASSLRGTPGLSGELFF
TGTGCCAGCAGCCTAAGGGGGACGCCCGGTTTATCCGGGGAGCTGTTTTTT
>-|TRBV28|many|TRBJ1-2
CASSTPGGSDYGYTF
TGTGCCAGCAGTACCCCGGGGGGCAGCGACTATGGCTACACCTTC
>TRBD2|TRBV6-4|-|TRBJ2-1
CASSLLAGGDHNEQFF
TGTGCCAGCAGTTTACTAGCGGGAGGGGATCACAATGAGCAGTTCTTC
>TRBD1|TRBV7-6|-|TRBJ2-2
CASSPQQGAGGELFF
TGTGCCAGCAGCCCCCAACAGGGGGCAGGTGGGGAGCTGTTTTTT
>-|TRBV20-1|few|TRBJ1-1
CSARASGTMNTEAFF
TGCAGTGCTAGGGCTTCCGGGACAATGAACACTGAAGCTTTCTTT
>-|TRBV5-1|few|TRBJ1-1
CASSALPGSVNTEAFF
TGCGCCAGCAGCGCTCTGCCAGGGAGCGTGAACACTGAAGCTTTCTTT
>TRBD1|TRBV2|-|TRBJ1-1
CASAGQGRSEAFF
TGTGCCAGCGCGGGACAGGGGAGATCTGAAGCTTTCTTT
>TRBD1|TRBV6-2/TRBV6-3|-|TRBJ2-1
CASSYLRTGHSYNEQFF
TGTGCCAGCAGTTACTTACGGACAGGCCATTCCTACAATGAGCAGTTCTTC
>-|TRBV28|few|TRBJ2-1
CASSPPGSADWNEQFF
TGTGCCAGCAGTCCCCCGGGTTCGGCGGATTGGAATGAGCAGTTCTTC